This TCR beta chain was captured in a study of PD-1 blockade in classical Hodgkin lymphoma. Time point indicated: newly diagnosed, previously untreated cHL patient sample. Clones were read by immunoSEQ multiplex PCR, and TCRdb kept only the in-frame ones, dropping some. Of roughly 77,000 clones in the sample, approximately 93% are singletons; the top ten hold 2% to 3%. Germline V gene data show CDR1 as SGHRS and CDR2 as YFSETQ. Trimming took 7 bases from V and 6 from J, leaving 20 bases between them. CDR3 size: 15 residues. The chain employs TRBV5-1 and TRBJ2-1, with a tentative D call TRBD2 (6 bases). This receptor was taken from a human donor with classical Hodgkin lymphoma. The sequenced material came from peripheral blood mononuclear cells (PBMCs). The CDR3 DNA reads as TGCGCCAGCCGAGACGCGGGACTCCCTACCAATGAGCAGTTCTTC. Protein: CASRDAGLPTNEQFF.